The 12 T cell receptor beta chains given below trace back to one sample, sequenced in a study of blood T cell repertoires in COVID-19. Generated by immunoSEQ multiplex PCR, the TCRdb table keeps only in-frame clones and is missing some. This table holds roughly 200,000 clones, about 85% found once. Sequences were obtained from peripheral blood. The source is a woman aged 55-70 years with acute or convalescent COVID-19.

The chain uses TRBV5-1 and TRBJ1-6; D is perhaps TRBD1 (6 bases). This CDR3 comprises 15 residues. Germline V lookup: CDR1 SGHRS, CDR2 YFSETQ. V was pared by 0 bases and J by 10 bases, with 14 bases between. The CDR3 protein is CASSLEQGEWSPLHF. CDR3 in DNA: TGCGCCAGCAGCTTGGAACAGGGAGAGTGGTCACCCCTCCACTTT. Looking up the rest from reference TRBV5-1 and TRBJ1-6 gives the full variable domain: KAGVTQTPRYLIKTRGQQVTLSCSPISGHRSVSWYQQTPGQGLQFLFEYFSETQRNKGNFPGRFSGRQFSNSRSEMNVSTLELGDSALYLCASSLEQGEWSPLHFGNGTRLTVT.

A single count supports this clone. The V and J genes are TRBV5-4 and TRBJ1-2; 7 bases fit TRBD1. Germline V CDR1 and CDR2: SGHNT, YYREEE (reference sequence). The trim removed 4 bases at V and 4 bases at J, leaving 10 bases unmatched. The CDR3 consists of 15 residues. The CDR3: CASSPGGTAIYGYTF. In DNA form, the CDR3 reads TGTGCCAGCAGCCCAGGCGGGACAGCAATCTATGGCTACACCTTC.

The V and J genes are TRBV2 and TRBJ2-6; TRBD1 matches at 9 bases. Per the germline V gene, CDR1 is SNHLY and CDR2 is FYNNEI. The CDR3 consists of 17 residues. The V and J ends lost 8 bases and 2 bases, in that order; junction bases with no gene match: 10. CDR3 coding DNA: TGTGCCAGCCGAGGGAACAGGGGGCTGGCTGGGGCCAACGTCCTGACTTTC. This sequence encodes CASRGNRGLAGANVLTF.

V and J are TRBV18 and TRBJ2-1; D is possibly TRBD2 (5 bases). CDR3 length: 14 residues. V dropped 2 bases and J dropped 0 bases, with 5 bases sitting between them. Germline V gene sequence: CDR1 KGHSH, CDR2 LQKENI. The CDR3 sequence: CASSPGSSYNEQFF. CDR3 DNA: TGTGCCAGCTCACCAGGGAGCTCCTACAATGAGCAGTTCTTC.

The chain has TRBV3-1 (or the pseudogene TRBV3-2) and TRBJ1-4; D gene unclear. The CDR3 contains 15 residues. V was clipped by 5 bases and J by 3 bases, with 13 bases between them. The germline gives CDR1 LGHDT, CDR2 YNNKEL (reference sequence). CDR3 in DNA: TGTGCCAGCAGCGTAGCTACTGAGGCTAATGAAAAACTGTTTTTT. It yields the protein CASSVATEANEKLFF.

The table lists this clone with a count of one. The V and J genes are TRBV5-4 and TRBJ2-5, with 8 bases that match TRBD2. Trimming cost V 4 bases and J 9 bases; bases outside gene matches: 17. The CDR3 loop spans 16 amino acids. Germline assignment: CDR1 SGHNT and CDR2 YYREEE (reference sequence). This chain's CDR3 is CASSPLTSGPGVSQYF. The CDR3 nucleotides read TGTGCCAGCAGCCCACTTACTAGCGGCCCTGGGGTGTCCCAGTACTTC.

The chain uses TRBV5-6 and TRBJ2-3; 8 nucleotides line up with TRBD1. Trimming removed 6 bases from V and 6 bases from J; junction bases left unmatched: 15. Germline assignment: CDR1 SGHDT and CDR2 YYEEEE. CDR3 length: 16 amino acids. The DNA of the CDR3 is TGTGCCAGCACCCTAAGGACAGGGACCTTTTCGGATACGCAGTATTTT. It translates to CASTLRTGTFSDTQYF.

This chain uses TRBV7-9 with TRBJ1-1; D is ambiguous. Germline V gives CDR1 SEHNR, CDR2 FQNEAQ (reference sequence). The CDR3 loop spans 14 amino acids. Between the trimmed V and J ends, which lost 2 bases and 2 bases, there was a span of 9 bases. The CDR3 sequence: CASSLRSRNTEAFF. The DNA of the CDR3 is TGTGCCAGCAGCTTACGGAGTAGAAACACTGAAGCTTTCTTT.

As for this clone: Other DNA sequences from this sample encode an identical CDR3 as well. The chain links TRBV28 to TRBJ1-1, with D perhaps matching TRBD1 (5 bases). CDR1 is MDHEN and CDR2 is SYDVKM in the germline V gene. CDR3 length: 13 amino acids. Trimming removed 2 bases from V and 4 bases from J, with 8 bases in between. The CDR3 protein is CASSLSRGTEAFF. The CDR3 bases are TGTGCCAGCAGTTTAAGTAGGGGCACTGAAGCTTTCTTT.

This clone was counted a single time. The chain recombines TRBV25-1 with TRBJ1-3, with 7 nucleotides matching TRBD1. Germline V lookup: CDR1 MGHDK, CDR2 SYGVNS. Trimming at V came to 4 bases and at J to 4 bases, leaving 4 bases not matched to a gene. This CDR3 is 14 amino acids long. CDR3 loop: CASSVGTEGNTIYF. DNA for the CDR3: TGTGCCAGCAGTGTAGGGACAGAAGGAAACACCATATATTTT.

The rearrangement joins TRBV6-1 to TRBJ1-2, with a tentative D call TRBD1 (5 bases). The V and J ends lost 1 base and 7 bases respectively, with 10 bases between them. The germline gives CDR1 MNHNS, CDR2 SASEGT. The CDR3 is 13 residues long. This CDR3 is CASSEGQRFGYTF. The CDR3 DNA is TGTGCCAGCAGTGAAGGACAGAGGTTTGGCTACACCTTC.

The chain couples TRBV6-5 to TRBJ2-1, with 7 bases identical to TRBD2. CDR1 MNHEY and CDR2 SVGAGI come from the germline V gene. Germline trimming cut 8 bases from V and 8 bases from J; bases unmatched to any gene: 9. The CDR3 length is 13 residues. CDR3 protein: CASLGSGIYEQFF. CDR3 sequence (DNA): TGTGCCAGCCTAGGAAGCGGGATATATGAGCAGTTCTTC.